The subject of this entry is one T cell receptor (beta chain). Its cognate antigen is unknown. This CDR3 contains 14 residues. V was clipped by 4 bases and J by 5 bases, with 11 bases between them. Looked up from germline, CDR1 is SEHNR and CDR2 is FQNEAQ (reference sequence). Survey-level resolution applied to immunoSEQ assay v3.0. This table comes from immunoSEQ multiplex PCR, and its TCRdb copy is limited to in-frame clones, with some not included. The sample contains 25,000 to 30,000 clones, 85% to 90% of which appear only once. The sample originates from a study of long-term antiretroviral therapy in people with HIV. General observations from the study: Participants lacked recorded data on ART adherence, viral resistance or therapy changes. Pre-ART expanded clones dominated the repertoire at every time point. Post-ART, diversity grew, though it stayed under transplant donor control levels.

Treatment for every participant with HIV took place in the United States. The sequence derives from a woman between 18 and 29 years old with HIV. The material sequenced was unsorted PBMCs, taken 0.5 years after starting antiretroviral therapy. This sequence joins TRBV7-9 and TRBJ1-4, with D possibly matching TRBD1 (5 bases). The DNA for the CDR3 is TGTGCCAGCAGCTCCACCGCAGGGAATGAAAAACTGTTTTTT. This codes for CASSSTAGNEKLFF.